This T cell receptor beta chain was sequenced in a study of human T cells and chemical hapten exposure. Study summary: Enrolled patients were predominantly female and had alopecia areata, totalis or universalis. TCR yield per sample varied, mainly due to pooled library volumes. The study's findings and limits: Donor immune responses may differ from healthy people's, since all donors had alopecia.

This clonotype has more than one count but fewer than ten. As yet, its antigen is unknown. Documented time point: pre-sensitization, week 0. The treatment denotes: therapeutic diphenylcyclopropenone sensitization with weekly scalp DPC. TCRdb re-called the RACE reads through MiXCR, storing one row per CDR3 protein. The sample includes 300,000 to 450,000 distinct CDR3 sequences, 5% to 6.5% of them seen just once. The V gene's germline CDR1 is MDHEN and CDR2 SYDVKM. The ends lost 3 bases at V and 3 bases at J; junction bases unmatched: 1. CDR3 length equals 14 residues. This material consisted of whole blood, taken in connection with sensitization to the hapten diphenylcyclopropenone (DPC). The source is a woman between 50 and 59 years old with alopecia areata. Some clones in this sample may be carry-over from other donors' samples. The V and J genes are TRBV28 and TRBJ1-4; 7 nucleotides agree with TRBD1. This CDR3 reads CASSFGQANEKLFF. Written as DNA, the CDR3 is TGTGCCAGCAGTTTTGGACAGGCTAATGAAAAACTGTTTTTT.